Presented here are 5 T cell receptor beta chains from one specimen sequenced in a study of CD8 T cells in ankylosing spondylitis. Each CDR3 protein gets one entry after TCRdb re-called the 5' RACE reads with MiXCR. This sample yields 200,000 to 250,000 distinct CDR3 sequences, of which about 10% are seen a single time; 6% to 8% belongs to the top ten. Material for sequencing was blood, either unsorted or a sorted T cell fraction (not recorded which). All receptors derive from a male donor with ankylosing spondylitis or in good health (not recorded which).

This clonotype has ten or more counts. This CDR3 reads CASIPSTAGELFF. The CDR3, as DNA: TGTGCCAGCATACCCTCAACGGCCGGGGAGCTGTTTTTT. The chain has TRBV12-3 or TRBV12-4 and TRBJ2-2; D not certain. Trimming took off 7 bases at V and 6 bases at J, with 12 bases between the two ends. This CDR3 has 13 residues.

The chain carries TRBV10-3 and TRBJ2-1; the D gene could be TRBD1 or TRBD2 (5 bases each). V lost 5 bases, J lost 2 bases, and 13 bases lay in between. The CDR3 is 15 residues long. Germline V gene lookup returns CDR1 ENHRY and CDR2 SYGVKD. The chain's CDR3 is CAISSWDRAYNEQFF. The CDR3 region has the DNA TGTGCCATCAGTTCTTGGGACCGCGCCTACAATGAGCAGTTCTTC.

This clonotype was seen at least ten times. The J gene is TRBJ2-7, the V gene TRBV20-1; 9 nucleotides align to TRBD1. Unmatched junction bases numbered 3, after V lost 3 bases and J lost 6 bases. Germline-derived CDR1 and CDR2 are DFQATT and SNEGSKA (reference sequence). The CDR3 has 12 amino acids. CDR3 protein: CSARGDRVEQYF. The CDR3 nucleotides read TGCAGTGCTAGGGGGGACAGGGTCGAGCAGTACTTC.

The CDR3 DNA is TGTGCCAGCAGCTTAGCGGGACAACCCAATCAGCCCCAGCATTTT. Its protein is CASSLAGQPNQPQHF. The V gene is TRBV7-2, the J gene TRBJ1-5, with D perhaps matching TRBD1 (6 bases). The length of the CDR3 is 15 residues. V was pared by 0 bases and J by 3 bases, with 9 bases between. From germline, CDR1 is SGHTA and CDR2 FQGNSA. The full variable domain, rest sourced from reference TRBV7-2 and TRBJ1-5, is GAGVSQSPSNKVTEKGKDVELRCDPISGHTALYWYRQSLGQGLEFLIYFQGNSAPDKSGLPSDRFSAERTGGSVSTLTIQRTQQEDSAVYLCASSLAGQPNQPQHFGDGTRLSIL.

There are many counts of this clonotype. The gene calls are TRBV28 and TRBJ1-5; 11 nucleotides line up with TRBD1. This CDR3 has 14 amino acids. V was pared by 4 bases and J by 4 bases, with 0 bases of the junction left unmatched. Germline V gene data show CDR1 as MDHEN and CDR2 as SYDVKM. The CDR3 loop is CASSWDRGNQPQHF. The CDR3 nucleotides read TGTGCCAGCAGTTGGGACAGGGGGAATCAGCCCCAGCATTTT.